The 9 T cell receptor beta chains given below trace back to one sample, sequenced in a study of blood T cells in healthy people across ages. It was with a sample-barcoded 5' primer and a J-beta primer mix that a second PCR of about 6 to 12 cycles was run. One entry per CDR3 protein results from TCRdb running MiXCR on the 5' RACE reads. The repertoire has hundreds of thousands of distinct CDR3 sequences, roughly 64% of them found once; the top ten carry 22%. The sequencing sample was made of blood. These receptors all come from a man under 40 in good health.

The chain combines TRBV29-1 with TRBJ2-2, with 13 positions matching TRBD2. Germline loops: CDR1 SQVTM, CDR2 ANQGSEA. V lost 5 bases to trimming and J lost 7 bases; unmatched junction nucleotides: 7. The CDR3 contains 15 residues. CDR3 region: CSVPKGTSGIGELFF. CDR3 sequence (DNA): TGCAGCGTTCCCAAGGGGACTAGCGGGATCGGGGAGCTGTTTTTT.

The chain has TRBV9 and TRBJ2-7; TRBD2 matches 10 bases. The DNA end favors TRBJ2-4, so the J call may be wrong. The CDR3 runs to 17 residues. Germline values: CDR1 SGDLS, CDR2 YYNGEE. The CDR3 DNA sequence: TGTGCCAGCAGCGTAGCCCCTAGCGGGAGTAAAGAAAACATTCAGTACTTC. Residues: CASSVAPSGSKENIQYF.

This sequence joins TRBV29-1 and TRBJ2-5, with D possibly matching TRBD1 (6 bases). V was clipped by 8 bases and J by 3 bases, with 16 bases between them. This CDR3 is 13 amino acids long. CDR1 is SQVTM and CDR2 is ANQGSEA in the germline V gene. The CDR3 nucleotides read TGCAGCATTGTGGGGGCTTTCGAAGAGACCCAGTACTTC. This codes for CSIVGAFEETQYF.

As DNA, the CDR3 is TGCAGCGGGACGGTATACAATGAGCAGTTCTTC. Amino acids: CSGTVYNEQFF. The rearrangement joins TRBV20-1 to TRBJ2-1; the D call may be TRBD1 or TRBD2 (5 bases each). The CDR3 consists of 11 residues. Germline loops: CDR1 DFQATT, CDR2 SNEGSKA (reference sequence).

The chain combines TRBV30 with TRBJ2-7; 7 positions agree with TRBD1. This CDR3 region has 13 residues. The V gene's germline CDR1 is GTSNPN and CDR2 SVGIG (reference sequence). V was clipped by 4 bases and J by 2 bases; unmatched bases: 5. In DNA form, the CDR3 reads TGTGCCTGGACTGACAGGGCTACCTACGAGCAGTACTTC. The encoded protein is CAWTDRATYEQYF.

This clonotype was picked up one time. The CDR3 spells CASSLSRGFQETQYF. CDR3 sequence (DNA): TGTGCCAGCAGCTTATCGCGAGGGTTTCAAGAGACCCAGTACTTC. The rearrangement joins TRBV7-8 to TRBJ2-5; tentatively, D is TRBD2 (5 bases). Between the trimmed V and J ends, which lost 2 bases and 2 bases, there was a span of 12 bases. CDR3 length: 15 residues. The germline V gene has CDR1 SGHVS and CDR2 FQNEAQ.

This rearrangement joins TRBV20-1 to TRBJ2-3; D may be TRBD1 or TRBD2 (5 bases each). The CDR3 totals 13 residues. The V and J ends lost 1 base and 4 bases respectively, with 9 bases between them. Germline lookup yields CDR1 DFQATT and CDR2 SNEGSKA (reference sequence). The CDR3 loop reads CSARGRGADTQYF. CDR3 sequence (DNA): TGCAGTGCTAGAGGGCGAGGGGCAGATACGCAGTATTTT.

This clonotype was picked up one time. The chain is built from TRBV2 and TRBJ2-3; possible D gene TRBD2, 5 bases. This CDR3 is built from 11 residues. The germline V and J ends were trimmed by 10 bases and 4 bases, with 9 bases remaining between them. Germline CDR1 and CDR2: SNHLY and FYNNEI. CDR3 bases: TGTGCCACCCAGAGGGCAGATACGCAGTATTTT. Residues: CATQRADTQYF.

This clonotype was counted a few times. The chain has TRBV7-2 and TRBJ2-3; the D gene is possibly TRBD2 (5 bases). Germline CDR1 is SGHTA and CDR2 is FQGNSA. V was trimmed by 1 base and J by 1 base, leaving 12 bases between them. The CDR3 length is 16 residues. CDR3 protein: CASSLGRMGGTDTQYF. The DNA for the CDR3 is TGTGCCAGCAGCTTAGGGAGGATGGGAGGCACAGATACGCAGTATTTT.